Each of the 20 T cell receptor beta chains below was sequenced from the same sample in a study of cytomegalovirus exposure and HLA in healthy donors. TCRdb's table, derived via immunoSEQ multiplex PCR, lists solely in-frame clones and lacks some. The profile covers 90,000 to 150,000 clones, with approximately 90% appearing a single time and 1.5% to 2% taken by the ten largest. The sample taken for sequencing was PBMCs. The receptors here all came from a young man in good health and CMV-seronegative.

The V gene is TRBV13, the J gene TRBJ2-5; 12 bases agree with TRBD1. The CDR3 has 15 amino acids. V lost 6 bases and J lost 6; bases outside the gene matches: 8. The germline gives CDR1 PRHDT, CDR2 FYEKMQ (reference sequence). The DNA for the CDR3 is TGTGCCAGCAGTTCCGGGACAGGGGGCAGTAAGACCCAGTACTTC. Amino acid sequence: CASSSGTGGSKTQYF.

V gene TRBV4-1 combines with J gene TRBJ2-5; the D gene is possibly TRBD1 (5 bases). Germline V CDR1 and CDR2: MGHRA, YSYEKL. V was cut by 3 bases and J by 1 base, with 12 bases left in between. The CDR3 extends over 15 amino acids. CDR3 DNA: TGCGCCAGCAGCCATGCCACCGACAGCCAAGAGACCCAGTACTTC. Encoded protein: CASSHATDSQETQYF.

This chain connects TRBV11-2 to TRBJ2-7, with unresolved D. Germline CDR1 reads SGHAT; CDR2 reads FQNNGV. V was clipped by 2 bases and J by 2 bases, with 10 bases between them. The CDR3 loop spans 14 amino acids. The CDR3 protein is CASSLTEPAYEQYF. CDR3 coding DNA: TGTGCCAGCAGCTTAACGGAGCCCGCCTACGAGCAGTACTTC.

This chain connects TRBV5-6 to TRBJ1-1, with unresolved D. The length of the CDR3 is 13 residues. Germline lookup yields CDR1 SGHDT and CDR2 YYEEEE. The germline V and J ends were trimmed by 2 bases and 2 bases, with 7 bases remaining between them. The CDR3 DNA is TGTGCCAGCAGCTTTTATAGAAACACTGAAGCTTTCTTT. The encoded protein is CASSFYRNTEAFF.

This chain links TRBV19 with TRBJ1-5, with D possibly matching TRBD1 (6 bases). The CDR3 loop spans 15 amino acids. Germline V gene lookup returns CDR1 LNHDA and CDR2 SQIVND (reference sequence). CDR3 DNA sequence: TGTGCGACGCAAAGGTCCGCCAGGGGTGATCAGCCCCAGCATTTT. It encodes CATQRSARGDQPQHF.

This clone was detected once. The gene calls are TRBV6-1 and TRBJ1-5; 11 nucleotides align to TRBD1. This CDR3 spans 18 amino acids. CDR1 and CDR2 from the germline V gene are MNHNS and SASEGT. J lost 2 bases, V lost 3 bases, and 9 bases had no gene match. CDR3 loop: CASSDGWDRGIGNQPQHF. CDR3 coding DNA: TGTGCCAGCAGTGATGGGTGGGACAGGGGGATCGGCAATCAGCCCCAGCATTTT.

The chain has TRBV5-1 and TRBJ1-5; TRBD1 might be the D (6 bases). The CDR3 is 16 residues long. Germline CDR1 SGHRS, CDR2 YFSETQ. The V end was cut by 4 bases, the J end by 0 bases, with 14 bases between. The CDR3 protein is CASSTGGQLSNQPQHF. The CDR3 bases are TGCGCCAGCAGCACTGGGGGCCAACTTAGCAATCAGCCCCAGCATTTT.

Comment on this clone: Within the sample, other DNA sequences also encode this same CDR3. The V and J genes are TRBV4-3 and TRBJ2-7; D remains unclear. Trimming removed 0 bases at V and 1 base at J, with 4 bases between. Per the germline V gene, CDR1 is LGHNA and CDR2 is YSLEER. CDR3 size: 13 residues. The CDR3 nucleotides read TGCGCCAGCAGCCAAGATCGTTCCTACGAGCAGTACTTC. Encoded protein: CASSQDRSYEQYF.

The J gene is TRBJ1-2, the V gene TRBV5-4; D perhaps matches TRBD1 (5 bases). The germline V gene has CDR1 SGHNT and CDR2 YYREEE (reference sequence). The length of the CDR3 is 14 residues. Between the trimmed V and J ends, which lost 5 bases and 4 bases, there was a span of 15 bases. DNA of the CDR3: TGTGCCAGCAGATTCACAGGACATTCCTATGGCTACACCTTC. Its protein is CASRFTGHSYGYTF.

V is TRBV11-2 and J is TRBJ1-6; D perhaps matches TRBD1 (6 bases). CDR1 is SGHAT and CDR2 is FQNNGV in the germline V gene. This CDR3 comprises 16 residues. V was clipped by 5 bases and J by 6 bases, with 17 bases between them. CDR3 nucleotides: TGTGCCAGCAGCACCGGGTGGGGGGGCCTTAATTCACCCCTCCACTTT. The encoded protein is CASSTGWGGLNSPLHF.

DNA of the CDR3: TGTGCCACCAGCAGATCCCGGGGGGGATTCTATGGCTACACCTTC. Its translation: CATSRSRGGFYGYTF. This sequence joins TRBV15 and TRBJ1-2, with D tentatively TRBD1 (5 bases). The CDR3 has 15 amino acids. With 2 bases removed from V and 4 bases from J, the gap between germline ends came to 14 bases. The germline gives CDR1 LNHNV, CDR2 YYDKDF (reference sequence). The full variable domain, rest sourced from reference TRBV15 and TRBJ1-2, is DAMVIQNPRYQVTQFGKPVTLSCSQTLNHNVMYWYQQKSSQAPKLLFHYYDKDFNNEADTPDNFQSRRPNTSFCFLDIRSPGLGDTAMYLCATSRSRGGFYGYTFGSGTRLTVV.

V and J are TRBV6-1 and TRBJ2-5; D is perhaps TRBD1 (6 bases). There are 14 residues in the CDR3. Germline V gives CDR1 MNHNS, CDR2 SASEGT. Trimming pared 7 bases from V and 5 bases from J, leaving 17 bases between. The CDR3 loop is CASTTQGRGETQYF. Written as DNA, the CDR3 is TGTGCCAGCACCACCCAGGGAAGGGGGGAGACCCAGTACTTC.

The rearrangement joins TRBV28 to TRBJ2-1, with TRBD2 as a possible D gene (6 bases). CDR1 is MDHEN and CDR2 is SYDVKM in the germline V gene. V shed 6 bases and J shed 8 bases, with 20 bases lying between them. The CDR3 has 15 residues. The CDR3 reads CASSHPGTSFDEQFF. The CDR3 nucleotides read TGTGCCAGCAGCCACCCCGGGACTTCCTTCGATGAGCAGTTCTTC.

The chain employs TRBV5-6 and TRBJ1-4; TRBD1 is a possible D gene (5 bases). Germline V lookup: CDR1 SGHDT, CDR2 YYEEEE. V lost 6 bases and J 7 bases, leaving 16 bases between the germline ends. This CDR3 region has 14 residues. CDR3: CASISEGAGEKLFF. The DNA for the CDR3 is TGTGCCAGCATCTCTGAAGGGGCCGGTGAAAAACTGTTTTTT. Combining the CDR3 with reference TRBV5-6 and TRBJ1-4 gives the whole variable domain DAGVTQSPTHLIKTRGQQVTLRCSPKSGHDTVSWYQQALGQGPQFIFQYYEEEERQRGNFPDRFSGHQFPNYSSELNVNALLLGDSALYLCASISEGAGEKLFFGSGTQLSVL.

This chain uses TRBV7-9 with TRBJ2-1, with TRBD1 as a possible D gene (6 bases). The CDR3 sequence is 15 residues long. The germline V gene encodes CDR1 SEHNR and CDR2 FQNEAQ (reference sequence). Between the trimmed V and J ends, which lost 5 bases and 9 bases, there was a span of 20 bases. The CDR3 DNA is TGTGCCAGCAGCCACGCGGATGGACAGTGGGTTGAGCAGTTCTTC. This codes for CASSHADGQWVEQFF.

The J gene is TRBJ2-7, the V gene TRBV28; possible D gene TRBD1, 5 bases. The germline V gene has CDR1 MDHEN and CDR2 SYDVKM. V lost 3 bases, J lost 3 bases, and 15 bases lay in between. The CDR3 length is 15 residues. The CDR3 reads CASSFFRVVGYEQYF. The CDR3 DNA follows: TGTGCCAGCAGTTTCTTCAGGGTCGTAGGCTACGAGCAGTACTTC.

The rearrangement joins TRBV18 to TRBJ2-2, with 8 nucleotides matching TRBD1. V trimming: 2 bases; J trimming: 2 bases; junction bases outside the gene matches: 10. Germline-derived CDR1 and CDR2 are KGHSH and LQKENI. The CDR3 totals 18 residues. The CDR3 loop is CASSPSSEQGVNTGELFF. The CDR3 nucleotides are TGTGCCAGCTCACCAAGCTCCGAACAGGGGGTCAACACCGGGGAGCTGTTTTTT.

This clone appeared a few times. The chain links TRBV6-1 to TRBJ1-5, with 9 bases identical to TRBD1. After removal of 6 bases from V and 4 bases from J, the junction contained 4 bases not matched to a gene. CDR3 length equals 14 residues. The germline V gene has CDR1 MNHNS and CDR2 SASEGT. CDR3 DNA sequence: TGTGCCAGCAGAGGACAGGGGATGAATCAGCCCCAGCATTTT. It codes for CASRGQGMNQPQHF.

The CDR3 DNA reads TGTGCCAGCAGTGAACCCATAGTATTTGGAAACACCATATATTTT. Its translation: CASSEPIVFGNTIYF. The J gene is TRBJ1-3, the V gene TRBV6-1; D gene ambiguous. Germline V gene lookup returns CDR1 MNHNS and CDR2 SASEGT. The V end lost 2 bases, the J end lost 3 bases, and 11 bases lay between the germline ends. The CDR3 contains 15 residues.

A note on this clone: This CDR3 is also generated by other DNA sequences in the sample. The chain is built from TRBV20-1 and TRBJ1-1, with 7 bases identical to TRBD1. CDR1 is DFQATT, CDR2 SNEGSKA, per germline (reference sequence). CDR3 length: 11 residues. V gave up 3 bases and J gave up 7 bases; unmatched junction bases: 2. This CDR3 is CSARGDSEAFF. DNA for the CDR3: TGCAGTGCTAGGGGGGACAGTGAAGCTTTCTTT.